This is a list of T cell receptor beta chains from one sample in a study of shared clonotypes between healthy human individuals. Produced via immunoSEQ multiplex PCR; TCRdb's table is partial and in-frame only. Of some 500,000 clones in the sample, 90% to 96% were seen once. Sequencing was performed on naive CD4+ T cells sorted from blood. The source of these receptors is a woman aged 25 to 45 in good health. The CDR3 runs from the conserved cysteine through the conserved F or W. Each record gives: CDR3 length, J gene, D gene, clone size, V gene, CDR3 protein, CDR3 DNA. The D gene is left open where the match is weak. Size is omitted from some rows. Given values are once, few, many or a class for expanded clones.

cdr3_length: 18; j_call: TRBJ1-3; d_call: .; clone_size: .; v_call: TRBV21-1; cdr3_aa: CASSKEKLTGYSGNTIYF; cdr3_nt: TGTGCCAGCAGCAAAGAAAAATTAACAGGCTACTCTGGAAACACCATATATTTT
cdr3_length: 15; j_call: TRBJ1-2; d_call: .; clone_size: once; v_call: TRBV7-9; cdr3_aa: CASRPPLTENYGYTF; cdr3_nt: TGTGCCAGCAGGCCACCCTTGACCGAGAACTATGGCTACACCTTC
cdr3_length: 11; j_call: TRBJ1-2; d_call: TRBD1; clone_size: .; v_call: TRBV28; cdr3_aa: CANSGGNGYTF; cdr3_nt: TGTGCCAACTCAGGGGGCAATGGCTACACCTTC
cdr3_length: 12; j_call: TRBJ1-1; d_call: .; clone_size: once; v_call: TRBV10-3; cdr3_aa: CAVRGVNTEAFF; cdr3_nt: TGTGCCGTGAGGGGGGTTAACACTGAAGCTTTCTTT
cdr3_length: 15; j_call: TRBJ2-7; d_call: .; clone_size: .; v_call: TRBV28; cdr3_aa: CASTLGSGKTYEQYF; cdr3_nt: TGTGCCAGCACTCTCGGGTCAGGAAAGACCTACGAGCAGTACTTC
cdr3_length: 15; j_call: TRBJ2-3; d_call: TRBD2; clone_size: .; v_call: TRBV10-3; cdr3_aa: CAISEVAGGEDTQYF; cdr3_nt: TGTGCCATCAGTGAAGTAGCGGGAGGTGAAGATACGCAGTATTTT
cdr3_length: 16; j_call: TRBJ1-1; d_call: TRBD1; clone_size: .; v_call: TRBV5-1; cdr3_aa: CASSLIPGTGGTEAFF; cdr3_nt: TGCGCCAGCAGCTTGATTCCCGGGACAGGGGGCACTGAAGCTTTCTTT
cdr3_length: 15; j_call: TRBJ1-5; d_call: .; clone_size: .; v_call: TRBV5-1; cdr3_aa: CASTASDPANQPQHF; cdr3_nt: TGCGCCAGCACAGCATCGGACCCGGCAAATCAGCCCCAGCATTTT
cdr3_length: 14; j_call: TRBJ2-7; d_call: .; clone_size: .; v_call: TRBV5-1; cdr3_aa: CASSWPGPSNEQYF; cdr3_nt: TGCGCCAGCAGCTGGCCGGGACCCTCGAACGAGCAGTACTTC
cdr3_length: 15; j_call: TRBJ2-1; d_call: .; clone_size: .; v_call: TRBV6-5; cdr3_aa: CASRSHHPPYNEQFF; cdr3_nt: TGTGCCAGCAGATCACACCATCCACCCTACAATGAGCAGTTCTTC
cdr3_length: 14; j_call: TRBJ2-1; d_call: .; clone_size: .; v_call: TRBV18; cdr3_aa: CASSPAEGDYEQFF; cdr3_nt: TGTGCCAGCTCACCAGCCGAGGGCGATTATGAGCAGTTCTTC
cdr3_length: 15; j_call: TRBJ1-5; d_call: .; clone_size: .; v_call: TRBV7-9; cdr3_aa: CASSLAGGSNQPQHF; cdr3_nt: TGTGCCAGCAGCTTAGCTGGGGGAAGCAATCAGCCCCAGCATTTT
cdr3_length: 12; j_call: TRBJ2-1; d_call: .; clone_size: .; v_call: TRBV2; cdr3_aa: CASRLGANEQFF; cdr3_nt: TGTGCCAGCCGCCTGGGGGCCAATGAGCAGTTCTTC
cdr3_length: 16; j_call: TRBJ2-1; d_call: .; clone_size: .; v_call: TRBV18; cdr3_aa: CASSPPPGYTYNEQFF; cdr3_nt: TGTGCCAGCTCACCACCTCCAGGGTACACATACAATGAGCAGTTCTTC
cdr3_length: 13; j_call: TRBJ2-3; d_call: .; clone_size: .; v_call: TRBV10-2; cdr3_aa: CATSLTVSDTQYF; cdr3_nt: TGCGCCACCAGCCTCACGGTGTCAGATACGCAGTATTTT
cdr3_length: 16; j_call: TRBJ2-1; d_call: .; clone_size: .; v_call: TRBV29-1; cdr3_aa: CSVYGESAGTYNEQFF; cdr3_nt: TGCAGCGTTTACGGGGAGTCGGCGGGGACCTACAATGAGCAGTTCTTC
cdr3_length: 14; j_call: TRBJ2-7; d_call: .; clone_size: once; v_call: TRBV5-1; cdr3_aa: CASRGQGDSYEQYF; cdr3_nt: TGCGCCAGCAGAGGGCAGGGAGACTCCTACGAGCAGTACTTC
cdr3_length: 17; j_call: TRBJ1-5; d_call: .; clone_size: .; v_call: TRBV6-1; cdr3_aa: CASSDPRAAGTHQPQHF; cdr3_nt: TGTGCCAGCAGTGATCCCCGGGCCGCAGGCACCCATCAGCCCCAGCATTTT
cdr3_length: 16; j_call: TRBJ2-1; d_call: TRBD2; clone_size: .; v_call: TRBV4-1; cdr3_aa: CASSPLLAGGYNEQFF; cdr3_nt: TGCGCCAGCAGCCCCCTACTAGCGGGAGGGTACAATGAGCAGTTCTTC
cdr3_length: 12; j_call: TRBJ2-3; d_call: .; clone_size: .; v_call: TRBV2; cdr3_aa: CASRDNTDTQYF; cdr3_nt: TGTGCCAGCAGGGACAACACAGATACGCAGTATTTT